Given below is one TCR beta chain in context. This specimen belongs to a study of blood T cell repertoires in COVID-19. Overall study context: Specimens from acute and convalescent COVID-19 originated in the United States, Italy and Spain.

Trimming cost V 5 bases and J 5 bases; bases outside gene matches: 10. The CDR3 extends over 15 amino acids. Germline values: CDR1 SEHNR, CDR2 FQNEAQ (reference sequence). Recruits, aged roughly 18 to 90 years, lived in 20 to 30 US areas. Allocation to cohorts depended on clinical history reported by the participants. TCRdb keeps only in-frame clones here, not all; method: immunoSEQ multiplex PCR. The sample consists of approximately 450,000 clones, about 85% of them appearing once. V gene TRBV7-9 combines with J gene TRBJ2-7, with 9 bases matching TRBD1. This TCR came from a woman aged 18-35 years with acute COVID-19. Sample: PBMCs or T cells enriched from blood (not recorded which). CDR3 in amino acids: CASSPTGTGWHEQYF. The CDR3 nucleotides read TGTGCCAGCAGCCCGACCGGGACAGGGTGGCACGAGCAGTACTTC.